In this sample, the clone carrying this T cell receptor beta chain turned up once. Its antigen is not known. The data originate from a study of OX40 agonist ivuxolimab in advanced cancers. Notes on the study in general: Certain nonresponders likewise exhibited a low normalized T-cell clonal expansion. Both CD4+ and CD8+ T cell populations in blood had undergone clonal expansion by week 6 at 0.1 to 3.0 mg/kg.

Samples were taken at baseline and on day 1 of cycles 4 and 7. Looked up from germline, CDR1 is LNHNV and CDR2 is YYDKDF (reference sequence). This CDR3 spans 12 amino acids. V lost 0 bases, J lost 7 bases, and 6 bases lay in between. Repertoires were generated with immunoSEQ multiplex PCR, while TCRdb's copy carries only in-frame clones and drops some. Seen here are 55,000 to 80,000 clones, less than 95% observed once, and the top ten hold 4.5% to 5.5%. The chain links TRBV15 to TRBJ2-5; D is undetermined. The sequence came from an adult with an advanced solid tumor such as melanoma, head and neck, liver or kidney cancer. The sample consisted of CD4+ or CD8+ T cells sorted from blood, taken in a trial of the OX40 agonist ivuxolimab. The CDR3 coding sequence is TGTGCCACCAGCAGAGATTGGGGGACCCAGTACTTC. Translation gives CATSRDWGTQYF.